A single sample gave rise to the 13 T cell receptor beta chains below, sequenced in a study of cytomegalovirus exposure and HLA in healthy donors. Repertoires were generated with immunoSEQ multiplex PCR, while TCRdb's copy carries only in-frame clones and drops some. The table includes fewer than 150,000 clones, 88% detected once. The sample consisted of PBMCs. The source of these receptors is a man between 18 and 35 years old in good health and CMV-seropositive.

The chain uses TRBV25-1 and TRBJ2-7, with 8 bases fitting TRBD1. Germline V gene lookup returns CDR1 MGHDK and CDR2 SYGVNS. The CDR3 loop spans 18 amino acids. V lost 2 bases to trimming and J lost 6 bases; unmatched junction nucleotides: 18. CDR3 protein: CASSEGGRGRTGMAEQYF. CDR3 coding DNA: TGTGCCAGCAGTGAAGGGGGACGGGGCCGGACAGGGATGGCCGAGCAGTACTTC.

This clone was detected only once. The chain employs TRBV6-1 and TRBJ1-5, with D unresolved. The CDR3 runs to 15 residues. Trimming removed 2 bases at V and 6 bases at J, with 14 bases between. Germline V lookup: CDR1 MNHNS, CDR2 SASEGT. CDR3 sequence reads: CASSELAEGSQPQHF. Written as DNA, the CDR3 is TGTGCCAGCAGTGAACTGGCCGAGGGAAGTCAGCCCCAGCATTTT.

This chain links TRBV6-5 with TRBJ2-5; D is unresolved. In germline, CDR1 is MNHEY, CDR2 SVGAGI. With 6 bases removed from V and 3 bases from J, the gap between germline ends came to 11 bases. CDR3 length: 13 amino acids. CDR3 amino acids: CASRNREKETQYF. Here the CDR3 DNA reads TGTGCCAGCAGGAATCGAGAGAAAGAGACCCAGTACTTC.

The V and J genes are TRBV4-1 and TRBJ1-6, with 8 bases aligning to TRBD1. The germline gives CDR1 MGHRA, CDR2 YSYEKL. The CDR3 extends over 15 amino acids. With V trimmed by 4 bases and J by 6 bases, 5 bases remained unmatched. In DNA, the CDR3 is TGCGCCAGCAGCCCAGGACAGGGAATTAATTCACCCCTCCACTTT. Translating gives CASSPGQGINSPLHF.

This rearrangement joins TRBV29-1 to TRBJ1-1; 7 nucleotides align to TRBD1. After removal of 6 bases from V and 7 bases from J, the junction contained 5 bases not matched to a gene. The germline V gene encodes CDR1 SQVTM and CDR2 ANQGSEA. This CDR3 has 11 amino acids. The DNA for the CDR3 is TGCAGCGTCCAGGGGGTGGTTGAAGCTTTCTTT. Translating it yields CSVQGVVEAFF.

V gene TRBV7-9 combines with J gene TRBJ2-7; a possible D gene is TRBD1 (6 bases). The germline V gene encodes CDR1 SEHNR and CDR2 FQNEAQ (reference sequence). The V end was cut by 5 bases, the J end by 0 bases, with 14 bases between. The CDR3 has 15 amino acids. Here the CDR3 DNA reads TGTGCCAGCAGCAAAGGGACATTCAGCTCCTACGAGCAGTACTTC. It yields the protein CASSKGTFSSYEQYF.

Comment on this clone: This CDR3 is also generated by other DNA sequences in the sample. This sequence joins TRBV18 and TRBJ1-1; D might be TRBD1 (5 bases). The CDR3 length is 14 residues. Germline V gene sequence: CDR1 KGHSH, CDR2 LQKENI. V lost 2 bases to trimming and J lost 2 bases, with 9 bases between them. The CDR3 loop reads CASSPGRGNTEAFF. The CDR3 DNA is TGTGCCAGCTCACCAGGGAGGGGTAACACTGAAGCTTTCTTT.

This chain joins TRBV7-2 and TRBJ1-3, with D unresolved. This CDR3 comprises 15 residues. The germline gives CDR1 SGHTA, CDR2 FQGNSA. V was clipped by 4 bases and J by 7 bases, with 17 bases between them. For the CDR3, the DNA is TGTGCCAGCAGCTCCTCGGACCGGCCGGGGAACACCATATATTTT. This gives the protein CASSSSDRPGNTIYF.

This clone occurred a few times. The rearrangement joins TRBV15 to TRBJ1-1; D may be TRBD1 (5 bases). Trimming left V 5 bases short and J 2 bases short, with 15 bases between. Germline V gene sequence: CDR1 LNHNV, CDR2 YYDKDF (reference sequence). The CDR3 is made up of 15 amino acids. CDR3 bases: TGTGCCACCAGCCCCTTGGCCAGGGCCAACACTGAAGCTTTCTTT. Translating gives CATSPLARANTEAFF.

Only one count was recorded for this clone. The chain employs TRBV6-1 and TRBJ2-1; 8 bases are shared with TRBD2. CDR1 is MNHNS, CDR2 SASEGT, per germline. This CDR3 is built from 16 residues. Germline trimming cut 2 bases from V and 1 base from J; bases unmatched to any gene: 4. CDR3 DNA: TGTGCCAGCAGTGAAAGGAGCGGGGGTTCCTACAATGAGCAGTTCTTC. Translation gives CASSERSGGSYNEQFF.

This clone was seen only once. J is TRBJ2-1 and V is TRBV27, with TRBD2 identical over 13 bases. CDR1 is MNHEY and CDR2 is SMNVEV in the germline V gene (reference sequence). This CDR3 is built from 16 residues. Trimming removed 1 base from V and 8 bases from J; junction bases left unmatched: 5. The CDR3 coding sequence is TGTGCCAGCAGTTTATTACTAGCGGGGGGGCCGGATGAGCAGTTCTTC. As protein: CASSLLLAGGPDEQFF.

This rearrangement joins TRBV27 to TRBJ1-3; D is unclear. The V gene lost 5 bases and the J gene lost 7 bases, with 18 bases spanning the gap. The CDR3 consists of 15 residues. CDR1 is MNHEY, CDR2 SMNVEV, per germline (reference sequence). The CDR3 DNA follows: TGTGCCAGCAGTCCAGGACTCCGTCGGGGTAACACCATATATTTT. It yields the protein CASSPGLRRGNTIYF.

The chain carries TRBV4-2 and TRBJ2-6, with D unresolved. CDR3 length equals 16 residues. V lost 0 bases, J lost 2 bases, and 8 bases lay in between. The V gene's germline CDR1 is LGHNA and CDR2 YNFKEQ. This CDR3 reads CASSQEAGTGANVLTF. The CDR3 DNA sequence: TGTGCCAGCAGCCAAGAAGCAGGAACTGGGGCCAACGTCCTGACTTTC.